These T cell receptor beta chains were read from a single sample in a study of blood T cell repertoires in COVID-19. The table came from immunoSEQ multiplex PCR; TCRdb's copy has only in-frame clones and leaves some out. The sample lists 250,000 to 350,000 clones; around 82% were seen once. Sequenced material: peripheral blood. All receptors come from a person aged 65-85 years with COVID-19, enrolled during active disease. Each CDR3 is given with its conserved first and last residue. D genes are given only for firm matches. A row's size may be missing; if present it is once, few, many or a size class.

D gene,clone size,V gene,J gene,CDR3 protein,CDR3 DNA
TRBD1,-,TRBV6-5,TRBJ1-4,CASGSMDRLGEKLFF,TGTGCCAGCGGAAGCATGGACAGGTTGGGGGAAAAACTGTTTTTT
-,-,TRBV28,TRBJ1-5,CASSPGGRWYSNQPQHF,TGTGCCAGCAGTCCGGGGGGACGGTGGTATAGCAATCAGCCCCAGCATTTT
-,-,TRBV10-1,TRBJ1-4,CASSRYRRRDEKLFF,TGCGCCAGCAGCCGATACAGGCGGCGAGATGAAAAACTGTTTTTT
-,-,TRBV27,TRBJ1-4,CASSLTGLIQEGEKLFF,TGTGCCAGCAGTTTAACGGGACTCATACAGGAAGGTGAAAAACTGTTTTTT
-,-,TRBV29-1,TRBJ2-3,CSVEGWGGVGTDAQYF,TGCAGCGTTGAAGGGTGGGGCGGGGTCGGCACAGATGCGCAGTATTTT
-,-,TRBV18,TRBJ2-5,CASSPRGYGETQYF,TGTGCCAGCTCACCCAGAGGCTATGGGGAGACCCAGTACTTC
TRBD2,-,TRBV3-1/TRBV3-2,TRBJ2-2,CASSETSQRGTGELFF,TGTGCCAGCAGTGAGACTAGCCAGAGGGGCACCGGGGAGCTGTTTTTT
-,-,TRBV5-1,TRBJ2-2,CASSLTGSNTGELFF,TGCGCCAGCAGCTTGACAGGTTCGAACACCGGGGAGCTGTTTTTT
TRBD1,-,TRBV6-1,TRBJ1-4,CASSGQGPGLNEKLFF,TGTGCCAGCAGTGGACAGGGGCCAGGGCTAAATGAAAAACTGTTTTTT
-,-,TRBV15,TRBJ2-7,CATSASGHGYEQYF,TGTGCCACCAGCGCGAGCGGGCACGGCTACGAGCAGTACTTC
-,-,TRBV7-9,TRBJ2-5,CASSFRRGNQETQYF,TGTGCCAGCAGCTTCCGAAGAGGTAACCAAGAGACCCAGTACTTC
TRBD2,-,TRBV5-1,TRBJ2-5,CASSLFEGLAGDLPIPETQYF,TGCGCCAGCAGCTTGTTTGAAGGACTAGCGGGGGACCTACCTATACCAGAGACCCAGTACTTC
TRBD1,-,TRBV5-1,TRBJ2-3,CASSLGVTGKTDTQYF,TGCGCCAGCAGCTTGGGAGTGACAGGGAAAACAGATACGCAGTATTTT
TRBD1,-,TRBV28,TRBJ1-6,CASSFPRQGSNSPLHF,TGTGCCAGCAGTTTCCCTCGACAGGGTTCTAATTCACCCCTCCACTTT
TRBD1,-,TRBV30,TRBJ1-1,CAWRRGGGYMNTEAFF,TGTGCCTGGAGGCGAGGGGGCGGTTATATGAACACTGAAGCTTTCTTT
TRBD1,-,TRBV5-1,TRBJ2-3,CASSPRTGASDTQYF,TGCGCCAGCAGCCCGCGGACAGGGGCCTCAGATACGCAGTATTTT
-,once,TRBV7-2,TRBJ2-4,CASSPRSGALSKNIQYF,TGTGCCAGCAGCCCACGTAGCGGCGCCCTTTCCAAAAACATTCAGTACTTC
TRBD1,-,TRBV28,TRBJ2-7,CASSLGTGYEQYF,TGTGCCAGCAGCCTAGGGACAGGGTACGAGCAGTACTTC
TRBD2,once,TRBV27,TRBJ2-5,CASSLTPGGEGETQYF,TGTGCCAGCAGTTTAACCCCCGGGGGGGAGGGAGAGACCCAGTACTTC
-,-,TRBV5-1,TRBJ1-1,CASSQIGGSRKTEAFF,TGCGCCAGCAGCCAGATTGGGGGCAGCAGGAAGACTGAAGCTTTCTTT
-,-,TRBV5-1,TRBJ1-5,CASSSRQRLFSNQPQHF,TGCGCCAGCAGCTCCCGACAGAGGTTATTCAGCAATCAGCCCCAGCATTTT
-,-,TRBV6-5,TRBJ1-6,CASTGSSYNSPLHF,TGTGCCAGCACGGGGAGCTCCTATAATTCACCCCTCCACTTT